What follows describes a single T cell receptor (beta chain). Its antigen remains unknown. Germline V gene data show CDR1 as SGHRS and CDR2 as YFSETQ. The CDR3 extends over 17 amino acids. V gave up 1 base and J gave up 8 bases, with 24 bases separating them. The data belong to a study of cytomegalovirus exposure and HLA in healthy donors. Whole-study results and caveats: Immune exposure was documented only through CMV serostatus.

Primers: 60 Vbeta forward and 13 Jbeta reverse. The method was immunoSEQ multiplex PCR; TCRdb's version includes in-frame clones alone and lacks a portion of them. The sample has around 170,000 clones; 82% are singletons. The V and J genes are TRBV5-1 and TRBJ1-2; unclear D gene. The sequencing sample was made of PBMCs. The sequence derives from a woman aged 18 to 35 in good health and CMV-seronegative. The CDR3 coding sequence is TGCGCCAGCAGCTTGCCCAACGTGGAGGGCGTTGCACGGGGCTACACCTTC. It is translated as CASSLPNVEGVARGYTF.